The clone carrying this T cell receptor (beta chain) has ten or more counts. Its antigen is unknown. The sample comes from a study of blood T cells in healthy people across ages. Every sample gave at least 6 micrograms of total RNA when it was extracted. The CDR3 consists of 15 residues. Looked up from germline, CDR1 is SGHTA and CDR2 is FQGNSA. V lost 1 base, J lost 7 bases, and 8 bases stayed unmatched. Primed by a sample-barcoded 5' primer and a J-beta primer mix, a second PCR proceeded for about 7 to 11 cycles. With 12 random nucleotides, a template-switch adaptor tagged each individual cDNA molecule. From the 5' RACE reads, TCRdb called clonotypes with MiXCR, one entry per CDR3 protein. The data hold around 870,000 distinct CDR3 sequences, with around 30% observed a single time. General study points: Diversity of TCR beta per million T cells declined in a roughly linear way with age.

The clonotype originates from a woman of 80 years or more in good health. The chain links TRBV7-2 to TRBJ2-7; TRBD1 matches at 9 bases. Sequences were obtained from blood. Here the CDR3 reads CASSLVGQGIGEQYF. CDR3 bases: TGTGCCAGCAGCTTAGTGGGACAGGGAATTGGTGAGCAGTACTTC.